The clone carrying this T cell receptor beta chain was picked up many times. Its antigen is unknown. Trimming removed 3 bases from V and 7 bases from J; junction bases left unmatched: 3. Germline loops: CDR1 SGHTA, CDR2 FQGTGA. The CDR3 sequence is 15 residues long. This sample was included in a study of early T cells in non-severe SARS-CoV-2 infection. On the study more broadly: Alpha and beta chains were unpaired, from unsorted whole-blood bulk RNA.

Attachment of unique molecular identifiers was made to individual cDNA molecules. TCRdb used MiXCR to reprocess the 5' RACE reads, holding one entry per CDR3 protein. The table includes about 80,000 distinct CDR3 sequences, roughly 5.3% detected once. Study observations and caveats: Anti-spike CD8 responses were favored by VDJdb matching, which missed private and CD4 specificities.

The source of this sequence is an adult who was a healthcare worker with PCR-confirmed SARS-CoV-2 infection or an uninfected control (not recorded which). The sample in question was whole blood, obtained at baseline. The J gene is TRBJ2-1, the V gene TRBV7-3; 13 nucleotides agree with TRBD2. The CDR3 is CASSLGLAGRNEQFF. DNA for the CDR3: TGTGCCAGCAGCTTGGGACTAGCGGGAAGGAATGAGCAGTTCTTC.